This is a list of T cell receptor beta chains from one sample in a study of shared clonotypes between healthy human individuals. The method was immunoSEQ multiplex PCR; TCRdb's version includes in-frame clones alone and lacks a portion of them. This table has around 1.9 million clones, about 93% appearing once. The sequenced material came from naive CD8+ T cells from PBMCs. These receptors all come from a man between 18 and 29 years old in good health. Some clones in this sample may be carry-over from other donors' samples. Both conserved end residues are part of each CDR3. A D gene is named only where the DNA matches it firmly. Size is stated for part of the rows, as once, few or many counts, or as a class when the clone is expanded.

V	D	J	size	length	CDR3	DNA
TRBV11-2	.	TRBJ1-1	.	13	CASSSVGGPEAFF	TGTGCCAGCAGCTCAGTGGGGGGCCCTGAAGCTTTCTTT
TRBV7-2	.	TRBJ2-2	.	19	CASSLHVGETITNTGELFF	TGTGCCAGCAGCCTCCACGTGGGGGAGACCATAACGAACACCGGGGAGCTGTTTTTT
TRBV7-8	TRBD2	TRBJ2-7	.	15	CASSSQTSGHYEQYF	TGTGCCAGCAGCTCGCAGACTAGCGGACACTACGAGCAGTACTTC
TRBV7-9	.	TRBJ1-2	once	16	CASSTHLLTGIYGYTF	TGTGCCAGCAGCACCCACCTACTGACAGGAATCTATGGCTACACCTTC
TRBV28	TRBD1	TRBJ2-7	.	15	CASSFPGQGAWAQYF	TGTGCCAGCAGTTTTCCGGGACAGGGGGCCTGGGCGCAGTACTTC
TRBV5-1	.	TRBJ2-5	.	16	CASSRPRDWGSETQYF	TGCGCCAGCAGCCGGCCCCGGGACTGGGGATCGGAGACCCAGTACTTC
TRBV7-6	TRBD2	TRBJ2-3	.	14	CASSPTSGTDTQYF	TGTGCCAGCAGCCCGACTAGCGGGACAGATACGCAGTATTTT
TRBV13	TRBD1	TRBJ1-4	.	15	CASSTTGTGAEKLFF	TGTGCCAGCAGCACCACCGGGACAGGAGCTGAAAAACTGTTTTTT
TRBV9	.	TRBJ2-7	.	13	CASSVGIGYEQYF	TGTGCCAGCAGCGTAGGAATAGGGTACGAGCAGTACTTC
TRBV4-1	.	TRBJ2-5	.	12	CASSQLGKTQYF	TGCGCCAGCAGCCAACTGGGAAAGACCCAGTACTTC
TRBV27	TRBD1	TRBJ2-2	once	13	CASSWTGAGELFF	TGTGCCAGCAGTTGGACAGGGGCCGGGGAGCTGTTTTTT
TRBV4-1	TRBD1	TRBJ1-2	once	15	CASSHHRGKNYGYTF	TGCGCCAGCAGCCACCACAGGGGGAAGAACTATGGCTACACCTTC
TRBV4-1	.	TRBJ2-3	.	14	CASSQGGPPDTQYF	TGCGCCAGCAGCCAAGGAGGACCCCCAGATACGCAGTATTTT
TRBV27	.	TRBJ2-3	.	13	CASSLEGADTQYF	TGTGCCAGCAGTTTAGAGGGAGCTGATACGCAGTATTTT
TRBV28	TRBD2	TRBJ2-7	.	15	CASREGTSPPWVQYF	TGTGCCAGCAGGGAAGGGACTAGCCCCCCTTGGGTGCAGTACTTC
TRBV27	.	TRBJ1-2	.	14	CASSFLGPKGGYTF	TGTGCCAGCAGTTTTCTGGGGCCTAAGGGAGGCTACACCTTC
TRBV7-9	.	TRBJ1-4	.	14	CASSEEGTNEKLFF	TGTGCCAGCAGCGAAGAAGGGACTAATGAAAAACTGTTTTTT
TRBV27	TRBD1	TRBJ2-7	.	14	CASSVTGGWAEQYF	TGTGCCAGCAGCGTTACAGGGGGCTGGGCCGAGCAGTACTTC
TRBV5-1	.	TRBJ2-7	.	15	CASSLARGSGNEQYF	TGCGCCAGCAGCTTGGCGAGGGGGAGTGGGAACGAGCAGTACTTC
TRBV6-5	.	TRBJ1-1	.	15	CASSYERGQNTEAFF	TGTGCCAGCAGTTACGAGAGGGGACAGAACACTGAAGCTTTCTTT
TRBV7-9	.	TRBJ2-2	.	19	CASSPRGSTGRGRPGELFF	TGTGCCAGCAGCCCGCGAGGGAGTACCGGACGGGGGCGCCCCGGGGAGCTGTTTTTT
TRBV7-2	.	TRBJ2-7	.	13	CASSLDRGYEQYF	TGTGCCAGCAGCTTAGATAGGGGCTACGAGCAGTACTTC
TRBV19	TRBD2	TRBJ2-7	.	17	CASSLEGLAGGLGEQYF	TGTGCCAGTAGTCTCGAGGGACTAGCGGGAGGGCTCGGCGAGCAGTACTTC
TRBV28	.	TRBJ2-3	.	13	CATALRAIDTQYF	TGTGCCACCGCCCTCCGAGCCATAGATACGCAGTATTTT
TRBV27	.	TRBJ2-6	.	16	CASSPVDISGANVLTF	TGTGCCAGCAGCCCAGTGGATATCTCTGGGGCCAACGTCCTGACTTTC
TRBV6-1	.	TRBJ2-3	.	15	CASSESGLALDTQYF	TGTGCCAGCAGTGAATCCGGGTTGGCGTTAGATACGCAGTATTTT
TRBV11-2	.	TRBJ1-1	.	14	CASSLDPAYGEAFF	TGTGCCAGCAGCTTAGACCCGGCCTATGGGGAAGCTTTCTTT
TRBV13	TRBD1	TRBJ2-5	.	15	CASSSTGRSQETQYF	TGTGCCAGCAGCTCGACAGGGCGGTCCCAAGAGACCCAGTACTTC
TRBV7-6	TRBD2	TRBJ2-3	.	15	CASSTSGRSTDTQYF	TGTGCCAGCAGCACCAGCGGGAGGAGCACAGATACGCAGTATTTT
TRBV6-5	TRBD1	TRBJ1-1	.	14	CASRPRGADTEAFF	TGTGCCAGCAGGCCCAGGGGGGCGGACACTGAAGCTTTCTTT
TRBV6-6	.	TRBJ2-7	.	16	CASSYSKDRSSYEQYF	TGTGCCAGCAGTTACTCGAAGGACAGAAGCTCCTACGAGCAGTACTTC
TRBV5-1	TRBD1	TRBJ2-7	.	13	CASRDRASYEQYF	TGCGCCAGCCGGGACAGGGCCTCCTACGAGCAGTACTTC
TRBV27	.	TRBJ1-5	.	14	CASSIRAGNQPQHF	TGTGCCAGCAGTATACGAGCTGGCAATCAGCCCCAGCATTTT
TRBV9	TRBD2	TRBJ2-2	.	18	CASSPPTTSGRPYGELFF	TGTGCCAGCAGCCCTCCTACGACTAGCGGGAGGCCCTATGGGGAGCTGTTTTTT
TRBV29-1	.	TRBJ2-6	.	16	CSVITSSPLWANVLTF	TGCAGCGTTATTACTAGTTCGCCTCTCTGGGCCAACGTCCTGACTTTC
TRBV15	TRBD1	TRBJ2-5	.	15	CATSRGTGAGETQYF	TGTGCCACCAGCAGGGGGACAGGGGCGGGTGAGACCCAGTACTTC
TRBV27	.	TRBJ2-7	.	15	CASRILAFGSYEQYF	TGTGCCAGCAGAATCCTAGCTTTTGGATCCTACGAGCAGTACTTC
TRBV28	.	TRBJ2-7	.	15	CASSLFSRGGDEQYF	TGTGCCAGCAGTTTATTCTCGAGGGGTGGAGACGAGCAGTACTTC
TRBV27	.	TRBJ1-3	.	14	CASSHRGLRNTIYF	TGTGCCAGCAGCCACCGGGGATTGAGAAACACCATATATTTT
TRBV19	.	TRBJ2-7	.	15	CASSSLEGLGYEQYF	TGTGCCAGTAGTTCACTGGAGGGACTCGGCTACGAGCAGTACTTC
TRBV9	.	TRBJ1-2	.	17	CASSDRIILTANYGYTF	TGTGCCAGCAGCGATCGAATAATCTTGACAGCTAACTATGGCTACACCTTC
TRBV7-7	TRBD1	TRBJ2-1	.	13	CASSLGGGDEQFF	TGTGCCAGCAGCTTAGGAGGGGGCGATGAGCAGTTCTTC
TRBV9	.	TRBJ1-1	once	15	CASSDPRGAGTEAFF	TGTGCCAGCAGTGACCCCAGAGGGGCGGGGACTGAAGCTTTCTTT
TRBV7-2	TRBD1	TRBJ2-1	.	17	CASSQHHQGASYNEQFF	TGTGCCAGCAGCCAACACCACCAGGGGGCGTCCTACAATGAGCAGTTCTTC
TRBV28	.	TRBJ1-2	.	13	CASSPGTHSGYTF	TGTGCCAGCAGTCCCGGGACTCACAGCGGCTACACCTTC
TRBV29-1	TRBD2	TRBJ2-3	.	16	CSVESLAGGNTDTQYF	TGCAGCGTTGAATCGCTAGCGGGGGGAAACACAGATACGCAGTATTTT
TRBV6-5	TRBD1	TRBJ2-7	.	14	CASRWGTGTYEQYF	TGTGCCAGCAGATGGGGGACAGGGACCTACGAGCAGTACTTC
TRBV6-5	.	TRBJ2-7	.	14	CASSIAQGTGEQYF	TGTGCCAGCTCGATCGCCCAGGGGACCGGGGAGCAGTACTTC
TRBV4-1	.	TRBJ2-5	.	17	CASSQDLRDGPQETQYF	TGCGCCAGCAGCCAAGATTTAAGGGACGGGCCCCAAGAGACCCAGTACTTC
TRBV7-2	.	TRBJ2-2	.	16	CASSLLGPRGTGELFF	TGTGCCAGCAGCTTGCTTGGGCCTCGCGGCACCGGGGAGCTGTTTTTT
TRBV28	.	TRBJ1-5	few	12	CASSFTNQPQHF	TGTGCCAGCAGTTTCACCAATCAGCCCCAGCATTTT
TRBV4-1	.	TRBJ1-3	few	15	CASSQGPRSGNTIYF	TGCGCCAGCAGCCAAGGACCACGCTCTGGAAACACCATATATTTT
TRBV13	TRBD2	TRBJ2-1	.	15	CASRWRREGLNEQFF	TGTGCCAGCAGATGGCGACGGGAGGGCCTCAATGAGCAGTTCTTC
TRBV5-6	.	TRBJ1-1	.	17	CASNLLPGWGRVTEAFF	TGTGCCAGCAATTTACTCCCAGGGTGGGGCAGGGTCACTGAAGCTTTCTTT
TRBV27	.	TRBJ1-5	.	17	CASSLSVPGVTDQPQHF	TGTGCCAGCAGTTTATCAGTCCCTGGGGTGACGGATCAGCCCCAGCATTTT
TRBV28	.	TRBJ2-6	.	15	CASSFRGSGANVLTF	TGTGCCAGCAGTTTTAGGGGCTCTGGGGCCAACGTCCTGACTTTC
TRBV9	.	TRBJ2-2	.	16	CASSVPETANTGELFF	TGTGCCAGCAGCGTACCCGAAACAGCGAACACCGGGGAGCTGTTTTTT